What follows is one TCR beta chain and its context. The antigen is unknown. The data are from a study of identical twins. Study-wide points: Out-of-frame alpha sequences shared by twins were enriched for low generation probability. Findings depended on cross-sectional statistics rather than tracking the same donors. High-abundance cord blood beta clonotypes had fewer insertions; memory repertoires showed none.

The CDR3 sequence is 15 residues long. Template switching, a step in the protocol, added a universal primer site, and cDNA carried unique molecular identifiers. TCRdb ran MiXCR on the 5' RACE reads and lists one entry per CDR3 protein. The sample comprises 1.5 million to 2 million distinct CDR3 sequences, around a third of which are singletons, and about 0.27% rests with the top ten. J is TRBJ2-1 and V is TRBV21-1; TRBD1 is the table's D call, not checked against the DNA. TRBV21-1 is a pseudogene. The TCR was taken from a newborn girl in good health. Material: cord blood. Written as DNA, the CDR3 is TGTGCCAGCAGCAATCCTCTGACAGGGCTAGAGACCCAGTTCTTC. This translates into CASSNPLTGLETQFF.